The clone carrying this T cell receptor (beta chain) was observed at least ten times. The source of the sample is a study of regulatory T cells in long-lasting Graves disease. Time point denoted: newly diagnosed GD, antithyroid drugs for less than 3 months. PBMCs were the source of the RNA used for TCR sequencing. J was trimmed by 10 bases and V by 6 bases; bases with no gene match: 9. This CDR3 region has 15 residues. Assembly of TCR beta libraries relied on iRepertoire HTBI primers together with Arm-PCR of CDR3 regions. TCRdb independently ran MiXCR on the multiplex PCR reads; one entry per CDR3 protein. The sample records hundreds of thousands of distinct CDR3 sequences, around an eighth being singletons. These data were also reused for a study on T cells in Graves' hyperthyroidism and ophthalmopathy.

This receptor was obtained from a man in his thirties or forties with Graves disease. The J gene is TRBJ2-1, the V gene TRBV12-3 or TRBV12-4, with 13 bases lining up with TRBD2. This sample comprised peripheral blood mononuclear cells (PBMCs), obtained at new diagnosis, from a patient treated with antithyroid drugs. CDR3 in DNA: TGTGCCAGCAGCTATACTAGCGGGAGGGCCGTAGAGCAGTTCTTC. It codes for CASSYTSGRAVEQFF.